These T cell receptor beta chains were read from a single sample in a study of cytomegalovirus exposure and HLA in healthy donors. The data were produced by immunoSEQ multiplex PCR, yet TCRdb's version contains in-frame clones alone and is incomplete. The sample shows around 70,000 clones, just over 70% of them seen only once. Material for sequencing was PBMCs. These receptors all stem from a man aged 55 to 70 in good health and CMV-seropositive. CDR3s include the opening cysteine and the closing phenylalanine or tryptophan. A D gene is named only where the DNA matches it firmly. Only some rows state a clone size, as once, few, many or a class for expanded clones.

V	J	D	size	CDR3	DNA
TRBV19	TRBJ2-7	NA	few	CASSIAAGRSYEQYF	TGTGCCAGTAGTATTGCGGCGGGGCGCTCCTACGAGCAGTACTTC
TRBV11-2	TRBJ2-1	TRBD1	few	CASSFRDRGLDEQFF	TGTGCCAGCAGCTTCCGAGACAGGGGGCTGGATGAGCAGTTCTTC
TRBV25-1	TRBJ2-3	NA	NA	CASSEVRLTDTQYF	TGTGCCAGCAGTGAGGTCAGGCTCACAGATACGCAGTATTTT
TRBV7-9	TRBJ1-3	NA	NA	CASSSDGISGNTIYF	TGTGCCAGCAGCTCCGACGGGATCTCTGGAAACACCATATATTTT
TRBV19	TRBJ2-7	NA	few	CASSIESGTTYEQYF	TGTGCCAGTAGTATAGAATCCGGTACTACCTACGAGCAGTACTTC
TRBV27	TRBJ2-3	TRBD2	NA	CASSFLPTSGRSDTQYF	TGTGCCAGCAGTTTTTTGCCAACTAGCGGGAGGTCAGATACGCAGTATTTT
TRBV9	TRBJ2-2	NA	NA	CASSAPLGRRGTGELFF	TGTGCCAGCAGCGCCCCCCTGGGCAGAAGGGGGACCGGGGAGCTGTTTTTT
TRBV28	TRBJ2-3	NA	NA	CASSSPWREETDTQYF	TGTGCCAGCAGTTCTCCCTGGAGGGAGGAAACAGATACGCAGTATTTT
TRBV21-1	TRBJ1-2	NA	medium-sized	CASSKARGVRGYTF	TGTGCCAGCAGCAAAGCCCGGGGAGTACGGGGCTACACCTTC
TRBV28	TRBJ2-1	TRBD2	few	CASSPGLAGEGPYNEQFF	TGTGCCAGCAGTCCGGGACTAGCGGGAGAGGGGCCCTACAATGAGCAGTTCTTC
TRBV10-3	TRBJ2-7	NA	NA	CAISVASSYEQYF	TGTGCCATCAGTGTAGCAAGCTCCTACGAGCAGTACTTC
TRBV28	TRBJ1-1	NA	NA	CASSFSRQVQNTEAFF	TGTGCCAGCAGTTTCTCGAGACAGGTACAGAACACTGAAGCTTTCTTT
TRBV9	TRBJ2-5	TRBD2	NA	CASSATPGLAGGIQETQYF	TGTGCCAGCAGCGCGACACCGGGACTAGCGGGGGGGATCCAAGAGACCCAGTACTTC
TRBV7-9	TRBJ2-1	NA	NA	CASSLGAGEQFF	TGTGCCAGCAGCTTAGGGGCGGGGGAGCAGTTCTTC